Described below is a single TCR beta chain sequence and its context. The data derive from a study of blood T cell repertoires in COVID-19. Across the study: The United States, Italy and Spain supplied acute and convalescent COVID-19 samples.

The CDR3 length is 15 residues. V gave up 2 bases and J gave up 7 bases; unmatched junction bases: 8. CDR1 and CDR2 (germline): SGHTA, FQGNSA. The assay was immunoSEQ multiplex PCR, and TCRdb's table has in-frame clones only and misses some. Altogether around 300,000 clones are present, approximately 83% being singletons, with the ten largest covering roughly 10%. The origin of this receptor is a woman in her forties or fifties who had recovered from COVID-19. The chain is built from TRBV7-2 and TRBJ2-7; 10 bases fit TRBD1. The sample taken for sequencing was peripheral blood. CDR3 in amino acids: CASSLWTGGNREQYF. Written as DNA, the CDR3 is TGTGCCAGCAGCTTATGGACAGGGGGGAATAGGGAGCAGTACTTC.